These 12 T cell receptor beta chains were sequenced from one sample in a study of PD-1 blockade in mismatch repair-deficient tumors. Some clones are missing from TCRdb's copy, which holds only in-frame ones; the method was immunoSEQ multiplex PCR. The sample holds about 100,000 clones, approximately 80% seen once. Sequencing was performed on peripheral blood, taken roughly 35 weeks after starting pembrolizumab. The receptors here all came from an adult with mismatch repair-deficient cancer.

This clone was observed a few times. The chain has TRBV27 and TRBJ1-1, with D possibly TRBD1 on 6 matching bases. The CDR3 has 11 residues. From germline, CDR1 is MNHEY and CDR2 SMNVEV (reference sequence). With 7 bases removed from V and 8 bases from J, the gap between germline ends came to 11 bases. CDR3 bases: TGTGCCAGCATCGAGGGGGTGGAAGCTTTCTTT. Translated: CASIEGVEAFF.

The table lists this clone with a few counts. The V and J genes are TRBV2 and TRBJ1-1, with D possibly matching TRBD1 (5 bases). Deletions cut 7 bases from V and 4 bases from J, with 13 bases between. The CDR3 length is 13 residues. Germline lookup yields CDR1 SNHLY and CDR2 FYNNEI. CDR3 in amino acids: CASTQGLGTEAFF. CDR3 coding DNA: TGTGCCAGCACGCAGGGACTAGGCACTGAAGCTTTCTTT.

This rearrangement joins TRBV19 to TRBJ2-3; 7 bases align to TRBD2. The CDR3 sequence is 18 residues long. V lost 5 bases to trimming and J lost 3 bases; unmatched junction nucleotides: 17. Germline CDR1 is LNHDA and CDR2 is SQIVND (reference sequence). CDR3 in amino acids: CASSPMGTASAGTDTQYF. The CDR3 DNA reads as TGTGCCAGTAGTCCGATGGGGACGGCGTCAGCGGGGACAGATACGCAGTATTTT.

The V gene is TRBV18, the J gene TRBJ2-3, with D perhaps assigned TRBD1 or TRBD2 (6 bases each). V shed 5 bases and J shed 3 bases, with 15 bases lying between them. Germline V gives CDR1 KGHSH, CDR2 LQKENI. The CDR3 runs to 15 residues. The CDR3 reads CASSAGQSGTDTQYF. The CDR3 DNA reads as TGTGCCAGCTCAGCGGGACAATCGGGGACAGATACGCAGTATTTT.

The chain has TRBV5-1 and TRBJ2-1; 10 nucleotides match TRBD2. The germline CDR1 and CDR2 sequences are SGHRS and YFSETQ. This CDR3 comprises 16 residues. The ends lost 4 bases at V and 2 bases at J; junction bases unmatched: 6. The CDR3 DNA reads TGCGCCAGCAGCCTTTCGCTAGCGGGAGCCTACAATGAGCAGTTCTTC. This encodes CASSLSLAGAYNEQFF.

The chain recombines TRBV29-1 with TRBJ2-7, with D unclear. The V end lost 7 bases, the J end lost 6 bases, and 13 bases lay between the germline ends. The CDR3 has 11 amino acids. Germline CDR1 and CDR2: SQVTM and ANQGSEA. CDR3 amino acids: CSARSLGEQYF. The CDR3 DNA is TGCAGCGCCCGAAGTTTAGGCGAGCAGTACTTC.

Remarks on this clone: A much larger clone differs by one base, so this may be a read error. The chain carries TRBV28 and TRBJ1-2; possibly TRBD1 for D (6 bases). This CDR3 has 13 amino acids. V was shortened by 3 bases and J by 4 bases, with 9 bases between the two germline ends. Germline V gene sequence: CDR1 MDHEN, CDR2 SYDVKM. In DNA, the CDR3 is TGTGCCAGCAGTTTGGGGGGGGCCTATGGCTACACCTTC. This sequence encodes CASSLGGAYGYTF.

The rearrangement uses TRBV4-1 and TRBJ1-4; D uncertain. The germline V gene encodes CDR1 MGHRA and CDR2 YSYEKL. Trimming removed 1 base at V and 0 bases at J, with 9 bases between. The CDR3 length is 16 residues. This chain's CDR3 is CASSQVARATNEKLFF. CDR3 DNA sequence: TGCGCCAGCAGCCAAGTAGCCCGAGCAACTAATGAAAAACTGTTTTTT.

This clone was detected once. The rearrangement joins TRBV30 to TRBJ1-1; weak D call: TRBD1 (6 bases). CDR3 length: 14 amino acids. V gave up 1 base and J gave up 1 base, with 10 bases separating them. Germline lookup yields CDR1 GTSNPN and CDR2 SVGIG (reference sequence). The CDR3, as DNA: TGTGCCTGGAGTGGGTCACAGGGGAACACTGAAGCTTTCTTT. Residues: CAWSGSQGNTEAFF. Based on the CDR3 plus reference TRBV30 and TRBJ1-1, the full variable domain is SQTIHQWPATLVQPVGSPLSLECTVEGTSNPNLYWYRQAAGRGLQLLFYSVGIGQISSEVPQNLSASRPQDRQFILSSKKLLLSDSGFYLCAWSGSQGNTEAFFGQGTRLTVV.

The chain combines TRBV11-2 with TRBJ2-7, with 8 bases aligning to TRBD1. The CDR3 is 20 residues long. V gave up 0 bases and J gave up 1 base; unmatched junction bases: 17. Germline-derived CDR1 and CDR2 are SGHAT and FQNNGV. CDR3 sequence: CASSLERPGQVFYGSYEQYF. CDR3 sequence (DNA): TGTGCCAGCAGCTTAGAAAGACCGGGACAGGTCTTTTACGGATCCTACGAGCAGTACTTC.

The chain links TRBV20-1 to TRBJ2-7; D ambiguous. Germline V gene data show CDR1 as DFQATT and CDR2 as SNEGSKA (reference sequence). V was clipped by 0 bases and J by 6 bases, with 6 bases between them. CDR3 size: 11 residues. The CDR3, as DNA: TGCAGTGCTAGAGATCCCGGCGAGCAGTACTTC. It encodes CSARDPGEQYF.

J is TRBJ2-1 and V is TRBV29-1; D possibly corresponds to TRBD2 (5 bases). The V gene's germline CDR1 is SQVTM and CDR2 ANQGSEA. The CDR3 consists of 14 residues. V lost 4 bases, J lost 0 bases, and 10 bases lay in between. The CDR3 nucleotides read TGCAGCGTTGGGGCTGGGAGCTCCTACAATGAGCAGTTCTTC. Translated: CSVGAGSSYNEQFF.